Listed below are T cell receptor beta chains from one sample, sequenced in a study of T cells in Graves' hyperthyroidism and ophthalmopathy. TCRdb reprocessed the multiplex PCR reads with MiXCR, giving one entry per CDR3 protein. The sample holds 50,000 to 60,000 distinct CDR3 sequences, over 40% seen once. The sequenced material came from blood. These receptors all come from a woman aged 50 to 65 with Graves' ophthalmopathy. Each CDR3 is given without its conserved first and last residue.

V gene	J gene	CDR3 protein
TRBV15	TRBJ1-2	ATSREWDRGRIGYT
TRBV7-9	TRBJ2-1	ASSLGQGNEQF
TRBV7-8	TRBJ1-5	ASSTRRGNGNQPQH
TRBV20-1	TRBJ2-2	SATSGVTGELF
TRBV20-1	TRBJ2-7	SARVRTYEQY
TRBV7-2	TRBJ1-5	ASSAGQNQPQH
TRBV10-3	TRBJ1-2	AISESTGNYGCT
TRBV4-1	TRBJ2-7	ASSQESMNQPSQY
TRBV4-1	TRBJ2-1	ASSQDVLATEQF
TRBV9	TRBJ1-6	ASRAGTGGFPPLH
TRBV7-8	TRBJ1-3	ASSPLGRGSGNTIY
TRBV5-6	TRBJ1-6	ASSSSGRSLASPLH
TRBV5-5	TRBJ2-3	ASSLGNGGSTDTQY
TRBV7-9	TRBJ1-2	ASSPAGSRDYGYT
TRBV6-1	TRBJ2-3	ASRIRGLSEIADTQY
TRBV12-3/TRBV12-4	TRBJ2-6	ASSFGANVLT
TRBV5-1	TRBJ2-7	ASSSQLGYVQC
TRBV28	TRBJ1-2	ASLGAGENYGYT
TRBV5-6	TRBJ2-7	ASSLLSKFYEQY
TRBV19	TRBJ2-3	ASSWRLAGELTDTQY
TRBV19	TRBJ2-4	ASSMGQLKNIQY
TRBV20-1	TRBJ2-7	SARGVGRSGEQY
TRBV11-2	TRBJ1-2	ASSFTRDSLRGYT
TRBV6-5	TRBJ2-4	ASSPTSGNIQY
TRBV7-2	TRBJ1-4	ASSQIAQGASEKLF
TRBV11-2	TRBJ2-5	ASSLLIRRYSNQPQC
TRBV7-8	TRBJ1-2	ASSLDRGSYGYT
TRBV5-4	TRBJ2-1	ASYTYGDYNEQF
TRBV25-1	TRBJ2-3	ASRQGWEDTQY
TRBV12-3/TRBV12-4	TRBJ1-1	ASSFGGEAF
TRBV7-9	TRBJ2-7	ASMWDREYEQY
TRBV19	TRBJ1-2	ASSMTPDRGLGYT
TRBV5-4	TRBJ2-1	ASSFGTGFYNEQF
TRBV7-8	TRBJ2-1	ASSLARVVGHNEQF
TRBV9	TRBJ2-7	ASSVGGQGFEQY
TRBV10-3	TRBJ1-1	AIRPGQSTEAF
TRBV20-1	TRBJ2-7	SASGQGAREQY
TRBV5-6	TRBJ2-5	ASSPGGGETQY
TRBV19	TRBJ2-1	ASSMGGGGIVNEQF
TRBV12-3/TRBV12-4	TRBJ1-6	ASSYGGSPLH
TRBV19	TRBJ2-1	ASSIGQGRDERF
TRBV20-1	TRBJ2-7	SARMSDHEQY
TRBV7-6	TRBJ2-4	ASSPIEANEKLY
TRBV20-1	TRBJ1-2	SASRRPNGYT
TRBV10-1	TRBJ2-5	ASRAAGRVQEIQY
TRBV5-6	TRBJ1-6	ASSSNSPLH
TRBV9	TRBJ1-2	ASSVAQGSPYGYT
TRBV30	TRBJ2-5	AWSDPGLWWEKTTQY
TRBV28	TRBJ2-7	ASSLDGLDEQY
TRBV20-1	TRBJ2-5	SARTEQQETQY